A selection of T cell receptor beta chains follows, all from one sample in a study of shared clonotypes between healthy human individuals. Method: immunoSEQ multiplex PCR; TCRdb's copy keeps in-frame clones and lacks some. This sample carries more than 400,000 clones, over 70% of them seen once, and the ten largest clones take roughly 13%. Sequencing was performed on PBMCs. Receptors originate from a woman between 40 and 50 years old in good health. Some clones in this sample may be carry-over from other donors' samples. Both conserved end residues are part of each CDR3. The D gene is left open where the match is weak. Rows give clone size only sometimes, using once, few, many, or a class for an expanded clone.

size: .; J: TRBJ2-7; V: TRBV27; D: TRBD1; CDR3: CASRDRGWGETYEQYF; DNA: TGTGCCAGCAGGGACAGGGGGTGGGGGGAAACCTACGAGCAGTACTTC
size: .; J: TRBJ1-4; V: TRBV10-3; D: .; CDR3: CAIGGGANEKLFF; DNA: TGTGCCATCGGGGGGGGAGCTAATGAAAAACTGTTTTTT
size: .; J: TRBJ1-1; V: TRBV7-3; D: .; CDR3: CASSSPHPGGAFF; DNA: TGTGCCAGCAGCTCCCCTCATCCGGGCGGAGCTTTCTTT
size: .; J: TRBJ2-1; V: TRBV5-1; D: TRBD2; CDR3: CASSLAPGLAGGNEQFF; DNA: TGCGCCAGCAGCTTGGCGCCGGGACTAGCGGGAGGCAATGAGCAGTTCTTC
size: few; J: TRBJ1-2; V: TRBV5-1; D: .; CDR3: CASSPDGLPGDGYTF; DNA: TGCGCCAGCAGCCCGGACGGCTTACCAGGAGATGGCTACACCTTC
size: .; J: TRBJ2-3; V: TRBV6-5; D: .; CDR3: CASSYSRLYTDTQYF; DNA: TGTGCCAGCAGTTACTCTAGGTTGTACACAGATACGCAGTATTTT
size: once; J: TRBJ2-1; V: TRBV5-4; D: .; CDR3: CASSQGGWGPYNEQFF; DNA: TGTGCCAGCAGCCAAGGAGGGTGGGGGCCCTACAATGAGCAGTTCTTC
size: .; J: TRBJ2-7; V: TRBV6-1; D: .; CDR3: CACQEVYEQYF; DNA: TGTGCCTGCCAGGAGGTCTACGAGCAGTACTTC
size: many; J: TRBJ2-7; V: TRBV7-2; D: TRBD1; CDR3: CASSLWPPGQGIYEQYF; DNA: TGTGCCAGCAGCTTATGGCCCCCGGGACAGGGTATCTACGAGCAGTACTTC
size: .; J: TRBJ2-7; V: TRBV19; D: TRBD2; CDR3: CASSVRTSGAWYEQYF; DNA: TGTGCCAGTAGTGTGAGGACTAGCGGTGCATGGTACGAGCAGTACTTC
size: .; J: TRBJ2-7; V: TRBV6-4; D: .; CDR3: CASIKTPRGNEQYF; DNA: TGTGCCAGCATTAAAACCCCTAGGGGCAACGAGCAGTACTTC
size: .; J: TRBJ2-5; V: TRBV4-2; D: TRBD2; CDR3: CASSQEREYGETQYF; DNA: TGTGCCAGCAGCCAAGAGCGGGAGTATGGAGAGACCCAGTACTTC
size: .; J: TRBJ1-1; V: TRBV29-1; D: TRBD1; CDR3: CSVNRGRDTEAFF; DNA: TGCAGCGTGAATAGGGGGCGGGACACTGAAGCTTTCTTT
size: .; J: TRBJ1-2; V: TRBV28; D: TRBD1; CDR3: CASSEGRGRYGYTF; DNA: TGTGCCAGCAGTGAAGGCAGGGGGCGATACGGCTACACCTTC
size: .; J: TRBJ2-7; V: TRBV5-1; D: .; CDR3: CASSLGKSPIRRGYEQYF; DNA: TGCGCCAGCAGCTTGGGGAAGTCCCCCATCCGAAGGGGTTACGAGCAGTACTTC
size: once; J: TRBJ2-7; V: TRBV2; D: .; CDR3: CASSLSYEQYF; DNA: TGTGCCAGCTCCCTCTCCTACGAGCAGTACTTC
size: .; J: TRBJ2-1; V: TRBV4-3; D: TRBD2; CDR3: CASSQDPLGLAGVTNEQFF; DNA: TGCGCCAGCAGCCAAGACCCCTTGGGACTAGCGGGAGTTACGAATGAGCAGTTCTTC
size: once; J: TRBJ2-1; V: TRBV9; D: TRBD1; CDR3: CASSYRLQTGGINNEQFF; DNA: TGTGCCAGCAGCTACAGACTCCAGACAGGGGGAATTAACAATGAGCAGTTCTTC
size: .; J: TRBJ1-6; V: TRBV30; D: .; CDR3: CAWTLGVDVAPLHF; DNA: TGTGCCTGGACCCTAGGGGTGGACGTCGCACCCCTCCACTTT
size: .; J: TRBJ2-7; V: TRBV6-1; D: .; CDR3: CASSPILHEQYF; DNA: TGTGCCAGCAGCCCTATACTCCACGAGCAGTACTTC
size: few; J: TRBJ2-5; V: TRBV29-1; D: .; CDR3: CSAGPQETQYF; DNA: TGCAGCGCCGGGCCACAAGAGACCCAGTACTTC
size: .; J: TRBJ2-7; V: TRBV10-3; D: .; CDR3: CAISAGTGNSYEQYF; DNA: TGTGCCATCAGCGCCGGGACTGGTAACTCCTACGAGCAGTACTTC
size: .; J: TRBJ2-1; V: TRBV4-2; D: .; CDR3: CASSQDPLVGRNEQFF; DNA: TGTGCCAGCAGCCAAGATCCCCTAGTAGGACGGAATGAGCAGTTCTTC
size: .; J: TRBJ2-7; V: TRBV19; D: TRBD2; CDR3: CASSIAASGVLSYEQYF; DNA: TGTGCCAGTAGTATAGCGGCTAGCGGAGTCCTCTCCTACGAGCAGTACTTC
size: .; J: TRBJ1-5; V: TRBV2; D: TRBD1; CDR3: CASSETLGQGLSQPQHF; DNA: TGTGCCAGCAGTGAAACATTGGGACAGGGTTTGTCTCAGCCCCAGCATTTT
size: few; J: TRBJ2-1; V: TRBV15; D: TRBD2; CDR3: CATSRDPRWGREGPRQFF; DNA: TGTGCCACCAGCAGAGATCCGCGCTGGGGGCGGGAGGGCCCTCGGCAGTTCTTC
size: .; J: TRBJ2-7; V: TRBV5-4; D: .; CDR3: CASSQDWGVEQYF; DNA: TGCGCCAGCAGCCAAGATTGGGGCGTCGAGCAGTACTTC
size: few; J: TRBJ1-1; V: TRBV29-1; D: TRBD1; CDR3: CSVGDRGGTEAFF; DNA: TGCAGCGTGGGGGACAGGGGAGGAACTGAAGCTTTCTTT
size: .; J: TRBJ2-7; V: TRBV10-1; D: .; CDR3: CASSESSSGTGAYEQYF; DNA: TGCGCCAGCAGTGAGTCGAGTAGCGGGACAGGAGCCTACGAGCAGTACTTC
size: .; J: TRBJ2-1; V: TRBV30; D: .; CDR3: CAWSVGAWQYNEQFF; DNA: TGTGCCTGGAGTGTGGGGGCCTGGCAATACAATGAGCAGTTCTTC
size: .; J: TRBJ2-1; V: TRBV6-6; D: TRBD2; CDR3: CASSYGGLARNEQFF; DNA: TGTGCCAGCAGTTACGGAGGACTAGCGAGGAATGAGCAGTTCTTC
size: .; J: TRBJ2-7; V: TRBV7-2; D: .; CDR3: CASSLGRVSYEQYF; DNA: TGTGCCAGCAGCTTAGGGCGGGTAAGCTACGAGCAGTACTTC
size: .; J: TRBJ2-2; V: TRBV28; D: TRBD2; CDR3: CASSLILAGDTGELFF; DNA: TGTGCCAGCAGTTTAATCCTAGCGGGAGACACCGGGGAGCTGTTTTTT
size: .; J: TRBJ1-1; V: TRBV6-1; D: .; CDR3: CASRRGGDTEAFF; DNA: TGTGCCAGCAGGAGGGGGGGTGACACTGAAGCTTTCTTT
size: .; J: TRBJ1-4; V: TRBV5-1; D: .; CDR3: CASSLAVRGGTNEKLFF; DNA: TGCGCCAGCAGCTTGGCCGTACGTGGGGGGACTAATGAAAAACTGTTTTTT
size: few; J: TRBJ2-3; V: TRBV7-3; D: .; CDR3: CASSSGYTDTQYF; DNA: TGTGCCAGCAGCTCCGGCTACACAGATACGCAGTATTTT
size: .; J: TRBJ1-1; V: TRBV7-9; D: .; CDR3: CASSFSGLLNTEAFF; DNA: TGTGCCAGCAGCTTTAGTGGACTCCTGAACACTGAAGCTTTCTTT
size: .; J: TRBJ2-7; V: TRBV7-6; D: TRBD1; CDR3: CASSLGGGADEQYF; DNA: TGTGCCAGCAGCTTAGGAGGGGGCGCGGACGAGCAGTACTTC
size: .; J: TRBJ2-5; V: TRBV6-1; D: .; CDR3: CASSEGKVWGAETQYF; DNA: TGTGCCAGCAGTGAAGGCAAGGTTTGGGGCGCGGAGACCCAGTACTTC
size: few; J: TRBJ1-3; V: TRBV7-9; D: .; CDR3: CASSLVFDWGRAGNTIYF; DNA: TGTGCCAGCAGCTTAGTATTCGACTGGGGGCGAGCTGGAAACACCATATATTTT
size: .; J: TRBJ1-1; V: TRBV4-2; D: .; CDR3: CASSQRSVGLNTEAFF; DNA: TGTGCCAGCAGCCAACGGTCGGTTGGGTTGAACACTGAAGCTTTCTTT
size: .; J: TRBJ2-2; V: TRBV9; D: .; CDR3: CASSVEPGELFF; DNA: TGTGCCAGCAGCGTAGAGCCCGGGGAGCTGTTTTTT
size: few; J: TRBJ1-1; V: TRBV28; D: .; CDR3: CASSLRGARTEAFF; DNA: TGTGCCAGCAGTTTAAGGGGGGCTCGGACTGAAGCTTTCTTT
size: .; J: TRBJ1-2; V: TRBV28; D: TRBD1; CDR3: CAATRDRDNGYTF; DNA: TGTGCCGCTACCCGGGACAGGGATAATGGCTACACCTTC
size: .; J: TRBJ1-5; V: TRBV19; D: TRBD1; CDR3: CASSIVTGDQPQHF; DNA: TGTGCCAGTAGTATAGTAACAGGGGATCAGCCCCAGCATTTT
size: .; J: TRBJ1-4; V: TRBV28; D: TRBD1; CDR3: CASRRTGGGEKLFF; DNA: TGTGCCAGCAGAAGGACAGGGGGTGGGGAAAAACTGTTTTTT
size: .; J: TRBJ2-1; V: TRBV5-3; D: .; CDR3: CASSLGSADEQFF; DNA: TGTGCCAGCAGCTTGGGCTCCGCCGATGAGCAGTTCTTC